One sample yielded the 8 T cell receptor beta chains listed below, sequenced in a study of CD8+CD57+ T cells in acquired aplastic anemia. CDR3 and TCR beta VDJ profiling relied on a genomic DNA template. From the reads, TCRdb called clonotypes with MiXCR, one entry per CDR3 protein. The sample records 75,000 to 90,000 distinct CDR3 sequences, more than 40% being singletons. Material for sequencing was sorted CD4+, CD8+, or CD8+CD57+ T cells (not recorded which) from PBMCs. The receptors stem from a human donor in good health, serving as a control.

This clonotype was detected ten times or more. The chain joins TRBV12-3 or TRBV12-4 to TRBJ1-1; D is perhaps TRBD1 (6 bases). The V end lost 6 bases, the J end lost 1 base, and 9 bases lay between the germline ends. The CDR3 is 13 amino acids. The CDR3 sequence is CASSLGQNTEAFF. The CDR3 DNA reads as TGTGCCAGCAGCTTGGGACAGAACACTGAAGCTTTCTTT.

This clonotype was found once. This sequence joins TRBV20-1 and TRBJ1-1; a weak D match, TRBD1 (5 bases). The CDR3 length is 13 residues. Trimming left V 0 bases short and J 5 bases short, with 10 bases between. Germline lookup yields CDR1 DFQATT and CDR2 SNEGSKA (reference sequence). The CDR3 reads CSARDPGKTEAFF. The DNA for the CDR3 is TGCAGTGCTAGAGACCCAGGGAAAACTGAAGCTTTCTTT.

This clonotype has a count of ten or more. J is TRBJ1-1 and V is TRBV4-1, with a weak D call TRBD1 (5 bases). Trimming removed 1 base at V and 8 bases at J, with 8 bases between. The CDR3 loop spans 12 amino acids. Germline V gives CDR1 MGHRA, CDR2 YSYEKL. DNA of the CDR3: TGCGCCAGCAGCCAAGGAGGGGAAGAAGCTTTCTTT. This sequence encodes CASSQGGEEAFF.

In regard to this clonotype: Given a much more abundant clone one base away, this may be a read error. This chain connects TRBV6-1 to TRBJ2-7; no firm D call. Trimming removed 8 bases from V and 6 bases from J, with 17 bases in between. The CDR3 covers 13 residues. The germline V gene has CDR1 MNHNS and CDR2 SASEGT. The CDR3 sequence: CASGPTLLGEQYF. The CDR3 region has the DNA TGTGCCAGCGGTCCCACCTTATTAGGCGAGCAGTACTTC.

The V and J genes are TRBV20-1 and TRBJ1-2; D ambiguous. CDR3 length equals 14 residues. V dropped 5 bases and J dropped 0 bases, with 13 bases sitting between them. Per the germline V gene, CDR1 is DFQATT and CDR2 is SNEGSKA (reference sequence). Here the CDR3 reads CSALPVAANYGYTF. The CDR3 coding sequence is TGCAGTGCTCTACCGGTGGCAGCTAACTATGGCTACACCTTC.

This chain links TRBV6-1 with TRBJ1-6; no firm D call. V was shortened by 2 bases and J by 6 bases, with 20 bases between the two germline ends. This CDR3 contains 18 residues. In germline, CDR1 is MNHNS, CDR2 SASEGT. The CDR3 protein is CASSERSIRSVRNSPLHF. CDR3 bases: TGTGCCAGCAGTGAAAGAAGTATTAGATCGGTGCGTAATTCACCCCTCCACTTT.

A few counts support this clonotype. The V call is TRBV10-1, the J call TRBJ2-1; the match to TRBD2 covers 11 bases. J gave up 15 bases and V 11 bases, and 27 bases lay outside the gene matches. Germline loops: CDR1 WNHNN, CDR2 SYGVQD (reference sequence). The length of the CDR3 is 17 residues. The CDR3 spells CARTFPVPQTSGIRRFF. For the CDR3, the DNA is TGCGCCCGCACTTTTCCCGTCCCCCAGACTAGCGGGATCCGGAGGTTCTTC.

The CDR3 reads CATSAGIQYF. In DNA, the CDR3 is TGTGCCACCAGTGCGGGCATTCAGTACTTC. J is TRBJ2-4 and V is TRBV24-1; the D is unclear. The CDR3 spans 10 residues. Germline loops: CDR1 KGHDR, CDR2 SFDVKD. Trimming took off 5 bases at V and 9 bases at J, with 4 bases between the two ends.